A single sample is the source of the 14 T cell receptor beta chains below, sequenced in a study of PD-L1 blockade in urothelial cancer. TCRdb's copy holds only in-frame clones and misses some; the assay was immunoSEQ multiplex PCR. The sample holds about 81,000 clones; around 92% are singletons and the top ten take around 0.94%. The time point was: pretreatment peripheral blood. The starting material was PBMCs, obtained around atezolizumab (anti-PD-L1) treatment. Receptors originate from an elderly woman with urothelial cancer.

The J gene is TRBJ2-2, the V gene TRBV11-2; TRBD2 matches at 12 bases. The CDR3 sequence is 17 residues long. Per germline, CDR1 SGHAT and CDR2 FQNNGV. J gave up 6 bases and V 6 bases, and 11 bases lay outside the gene matches. CDR3 residues: CASRLTSGRLFAGELFF. As DNA, the CDR3 is TGTGCCAGCAGGCTGACTAGCGGGAGATTATTTGCCGGGGAGCTGTTTTTT.

The chain couples TRBV11-3 to TRBJ2-7; 10 positions match TRBD1. This CDR3 contains 15 residues. The V and J ends lost 5 bases and 3 bases, in that order; junction bases with no gene match: 7. Germline assignment: CDR1 SGHNT and CDR2 YENEEA. This CDR3 is CASSQTGGSVYEQYF. The CDR3 nucleotides read TGTGCCAGCAGCCAGACAGGGGGCAGCGTCTACGAGCAGTACTTC.

The chain employs TRBV9 and TRBJ2-1; maybe TRBD2 (7 bases). Germline lookup yields CDR1 SGDLS and CDR2 YYNGEE. The CDR3 has 17 amino acids. Trimming cost V 4 bases and J 0 bases, with 17 bases left between them. The CDR3 sequence is CASSTWEGGSSYNEQFF. The CDR3 coding sequence is TGTGCCAGCAGCACCTGGGAGGGGGGTAGCTCCTACAATGAGCAGTTCTTC.

The chain couples TRBV5-1 to TRBJ2-7; TRBD2 might be the D (6 bases). Germline V gene sequence: CDR1 SGHRS, CDR2 YFSETQ. CDR3 length: 14 amino acids. The germline V and J ends were trimmed by 0 bases and 2 bases, with 9 bases remaining between them. The CDR3 reads CASSLEGTPYEQYF. In DNA form, the CDR3 reads TGCGCCAGCAGCTTGGAAGGGACTCCCTACGAGCAGTACTTC.

The gene calls are TRBV2 and TRBJ2-5; the match to TRBD2 covers 7 bases. Germline trimming cut 1 base from V and 3 bases from J; bases unmatched to any gene: 2. From germline, CDR1 is SNHLY and CDR2 FYNNEI. The CDR3 is made up of 14 amino acids. The CDR3 DNA reads TGTGCCAGCAGTGAAGGCCTAGCGGAAGAGACCCAGTACTTC. This codes for CASSEGLAEETQYF.

This clone has just a few counts. This CDR3 reads CASSSGGGGETQYF. In nucleotides, the CDR3 is TGTGCCAGCAGCTCGGGGGGTGGCGGAGAGACCCAGTACTTC. This chain links TRBV7-3 with TRBJ2-5, with TRBD2 matching 7 bases. Trimming removed 4 bases from V and 4 bases from J; junction bases left unmatched: 6. The CDR3 is made up of 14 amino acids. CDR1 SGHTA and CDR2 FQGTGA come from the germline V gene.

The J gene is TRBJ1-2, the V gene TRBV28, with D unresolved. Deletions cut 1 base from V and 7 bases from J, with 13 bases between. This CDR3 is 14 amino acids long. Germline CDR1 and CDR2: MDHEN and SYDVKM. Here the CDR3 DNA reads TGTGCCAGCAGTTTATTGAGCCGGGAGCGTGGCTACACCTTC. This codes for CASSLLSRERGYTF.

This chain connects TRBV28 to TRBJ2-7; a weak D match, TRBD2 (6 bases). Per germline, CDR1 MDHEN and CDR2 SYDVKM. This CDR3 contains 14 residues. The germline V and J ends were trimmed by 3 bases and 0 bases, with 9 bases remaining between them. CDR3 coding DNA: TGTGCCAGCAGTTTCCGCGGGAACTCCTACGAGCAGTACTTC. It is translated as CASSFRGNSYEQYF.

The chain joins TRBV6-4 to TRBJ2-1; TRBD1 aligns across 10 bases. The V gene's germline CDR1 is MRHNA and CDR2 SNTAGT. This CDR3 is 13 amino acids long. The J segment lost 8 bases and the V segment lost 5 bases, leaving 3 bases of the junction unmatched. The CDR3 region has the DNA TGTGCCAGCAGTAGGGACAGGGGCGATGAGCAGTTCTTC. Amino acids: CASSRDRGDEQFF.

The rearrangement links TRBV28 to TRBJ1-5; TRBD1 aligns across 7 bases. This CDR3 contains 14 residues. The V gene end was trimmed by 7 bases and the J gene end by 3 bases; junction bases not matched to a gene: 6. The germline gives CDR1 MDHEN, CDR2 SYDVKM. The CDR3 is CASNRDRNNQPQHF. The CDR3 DNA is TGTGCCAGCAATAGGGACAGAAACAATCAGCCCCAGCATTTT.

This chain joins TRBV6-1 and TRBJ2-7; weak D call: TRBD1 (6 bases). CDR3 size: 15 residues. Germline V gene sequence: CDR1 MNHNS, CDR2 SASEGT. The germline V and J ends were trimmed by 2 bases and 7 bases, with 18 bases remaining between them. The CDR3 DNA sequence: TGTGCCAGCAGTGAAACAGGGACATGGTTCTCGGAGCAGTACTTC. This codes for CASSETGTWFSEQYF.

J is TRBJ2-7 and V is TRBV9, with TRBD2 matching over 8 bases. V shed 0 bases and J 7 bases; nucleotides not matched to a gene: 9. The CDR3 contains 15 residues. Per the germline V gene, CDR1 is SGDLS and CDR2 is YYNGEE. The CDR3 here is CASSVDGRVFEEQYF. CDR3 DNA: TGTGCCAGCAGCGTAGACGGGAGGGTTTTCGAAGAGCAGTACTTC. The full variable domain, completed using reference TRBV9 and TRBJ2-7, is DSGVTQTPKHLITATGQRVTLRCSPRSGDLSVYWYQQSLDQGLQFLIQYYNGEERAKGNILERFSAQQFPDLHSELNLSSLELGDSALYFCASSVDGRVFEEQYFGPGTRLTVT.

The chain has TRBV6-4 and TRBJ1-2; D ambiguous. The V end was cut by 6 bases, the J end by 4 bases, with 21 bases between. This CDR3 is built from 16 residues. CDR1 is MRHNA and CDR2 is SNTAGT in the germline V gene. CDR3 sequence: CASSTDVQLESYGYTF. The CDR3 DNA follows: TGTGCCAGCAGCACCGATGTGCAACTCGAGAGCTATGGCTACACCTTC.

V gene TRBV5-1 combines with J gene TRBJ1-4, with a weak D call TRBD1 (5 bases). V was shortened by 4 bases and J by 4 bases, with 14 bases between the two germline ends. Germline CDR1 and CDR2: SGHRS and YFSETQ. The length of the CDR3 is 15 residues. CDR3 in amino acids: CASSASGTHNEKLFF. The CDR3 nucleotides are TGCGCCAGCAGCGCCTCCGGGACTCATAATGAAAAACTGTTTTTT. The variable domain in full, completed from reference TRBV5-1 and TRBJ1-4, reads KAGVTQTPRYLIKTRGQQVTLSCSPISGHRSVSWYQQTPGQGLQFLFEYFSETQRNKGNFPGRFSGRQFSNSRSEMNVSTLELGDSALYLCASSASGTHNEKLFFGSGTQLSVL.